This TCR beta chain was identified in a study of blood T cell repertoires in COVID-19. The protocol was immunoSEQ multiplex PCR, while the TCRdb copy is restricted to in-frame clones and leaves out a portion. This sample has 300,000 to 350,000 clones; about 85% occur once, and the top ten carry roughly 2%. CDR1 is MNHEY, CDR2 SVGEGT, per germline. The V segment lost 5 bases and the J segment 7 bases; nucleotides outside the gene matches: 5. This CDR3 contains 14 residues. The sequence was collected from a young man with active or convalescent COVID-19. The chain recombines TRBV6-2 or TRBV6-3 with TRBJ2-7, with TRBD2 identical over 13 bases. The source material was peripheral blood. The CDR3 is CASSRLAGGGEQYF. DNA of the CDR3: TGTGCCAGCAGTCGACTAGCGGGGGGTGGAGAGCAGTACTTC.